This entry features one T cell receptor beta chain sequence. Antigen: not known. TCRalpha along with TCRbeta cDNA was subjected to two nested PCRs lasting roughly 15 and 9 cycles. TCRdb re-analyzed the 5' RACE reads; it lists each CDR3 protein once, without DNA. The sample yields around 47,000 distinct CDR3 sequences, of which the top ten take up 5.3%. The data derive from a study of monozygotic twins with inflammatory bowel disease. Whole-study results and caveats: Discrimination among different T cell subtypes was not achievable.

Germline V gives CDR1 MDHEN, CDR2 SYDVKM. The CDR3 has 15 amino acids. The material sequenced was blood. This clonotype was sampled from a human donor with ulcerative colitis or Crohn's disease, or a healthy co-twin of an affected twin (not recorded which). The J gene is TRBJ2-1, the V gene TRBV28; absent DNA, TCRdb's TRBD1 call cannot be checked. The CDR3 protein is CASSLPGTGGREQFF.